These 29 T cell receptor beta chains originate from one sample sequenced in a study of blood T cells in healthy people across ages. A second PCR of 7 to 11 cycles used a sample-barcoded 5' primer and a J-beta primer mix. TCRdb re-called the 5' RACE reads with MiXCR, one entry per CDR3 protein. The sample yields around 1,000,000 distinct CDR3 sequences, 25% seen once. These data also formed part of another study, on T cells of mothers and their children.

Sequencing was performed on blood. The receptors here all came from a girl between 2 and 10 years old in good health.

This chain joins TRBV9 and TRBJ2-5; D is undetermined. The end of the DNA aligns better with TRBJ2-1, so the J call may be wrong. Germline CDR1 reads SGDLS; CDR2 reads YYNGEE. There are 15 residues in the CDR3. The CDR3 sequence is CASSANIRLGDEQFF. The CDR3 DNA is TGTGCCAGCAGCGCAAACATCAGACTCGGTGATGAGCAGTTCTTC.

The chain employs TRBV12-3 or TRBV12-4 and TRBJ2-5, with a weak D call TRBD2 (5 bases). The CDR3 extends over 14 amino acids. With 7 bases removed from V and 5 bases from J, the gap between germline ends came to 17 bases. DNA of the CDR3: TGTGCCAGCAATGCGCTCGGGGTGGGGGAGACCCAGTACTTC. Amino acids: CASNALGVGETQYF.

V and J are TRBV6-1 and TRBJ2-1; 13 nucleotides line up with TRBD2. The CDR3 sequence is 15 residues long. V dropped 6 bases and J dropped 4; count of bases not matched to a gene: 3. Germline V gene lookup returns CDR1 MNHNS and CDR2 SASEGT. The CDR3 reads CASRGTSGAYNEQFF. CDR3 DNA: TGTGCCAGCAGGGGGACTAGCGGGGCTTACAATGAGCAGTTCTTC.

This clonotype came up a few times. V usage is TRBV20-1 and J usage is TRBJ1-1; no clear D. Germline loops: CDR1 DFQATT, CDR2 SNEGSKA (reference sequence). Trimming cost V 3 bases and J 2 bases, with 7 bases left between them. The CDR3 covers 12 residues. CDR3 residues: CSASLDNTEAFF. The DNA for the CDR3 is TGCAGTGCTAGCCTGGACAACACTGAAGCTTTCTTT.

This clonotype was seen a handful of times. This CDR3 is CASSQAGGGLQPQHF. The CDR3 DNA sequence: TGTGCCAGCAGCCAAGCGGGGGGAGGGCTTCAGCCCCAGCATTTT. This sequence joins TRBV3-1 and TRBJ1-5; maybe TRBD1 (5 bases). This CDR3 contains 15 residues. Germline V gene lookup returns CDR1 LGHDT and CDR2 YNNKEL (reference sequence). V was clipped by 1 base and J by 6 bases, with 13 bases between them.

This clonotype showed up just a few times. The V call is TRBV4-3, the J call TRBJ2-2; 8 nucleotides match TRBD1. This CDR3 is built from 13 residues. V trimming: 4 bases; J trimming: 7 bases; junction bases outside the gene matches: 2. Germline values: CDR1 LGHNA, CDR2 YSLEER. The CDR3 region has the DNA TGCGCCAGCAGCCCCGGGACAGGCGGGGAGCTGTTTTTT. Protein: CASSPGTGGELFF.

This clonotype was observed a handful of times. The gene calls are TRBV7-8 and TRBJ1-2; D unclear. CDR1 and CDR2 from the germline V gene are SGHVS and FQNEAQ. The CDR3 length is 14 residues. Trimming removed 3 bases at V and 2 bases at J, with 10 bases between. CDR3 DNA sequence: TGTGCCAGCAGCTTTATACTCTCGAACTATGGCTACACCTTC. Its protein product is CASSFILSNYGYTF.

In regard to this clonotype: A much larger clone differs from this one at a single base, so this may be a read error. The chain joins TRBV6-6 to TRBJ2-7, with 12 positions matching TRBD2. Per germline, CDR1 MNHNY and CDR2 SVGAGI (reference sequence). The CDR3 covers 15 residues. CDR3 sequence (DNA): TGTGACAGCAACCTCGGGACTAGCGGGTCCTACGAGCAGTACTTC. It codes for CDSNLGTSGSYEQYF.

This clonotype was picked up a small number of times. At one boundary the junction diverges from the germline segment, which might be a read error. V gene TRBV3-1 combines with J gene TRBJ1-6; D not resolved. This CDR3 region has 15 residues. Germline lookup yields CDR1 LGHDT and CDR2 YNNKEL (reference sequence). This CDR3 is CASSQEARKNSPLHF. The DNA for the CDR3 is TGTGCCAGCAGTCAAGAGGCTCGAAAAAATTCACCCCTCCACTTT.

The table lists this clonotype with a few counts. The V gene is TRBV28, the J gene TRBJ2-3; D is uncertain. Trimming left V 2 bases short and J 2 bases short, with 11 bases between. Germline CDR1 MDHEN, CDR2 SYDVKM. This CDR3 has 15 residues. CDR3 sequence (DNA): TGTGCCAGCAGTTTAGAAGTCTCCACCACAGATACGCAGTATTTT. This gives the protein CASSLEVSTTDTQYF.

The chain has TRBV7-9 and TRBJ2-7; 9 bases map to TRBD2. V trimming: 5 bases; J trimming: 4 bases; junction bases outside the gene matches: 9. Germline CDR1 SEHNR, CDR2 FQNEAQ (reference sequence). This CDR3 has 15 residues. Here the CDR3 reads CASSPAGTSFYEQYF. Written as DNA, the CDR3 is TGTGCCAGCAGCCCAGCGGGGACTAGCTTTTACGAGCAGTACTTC.

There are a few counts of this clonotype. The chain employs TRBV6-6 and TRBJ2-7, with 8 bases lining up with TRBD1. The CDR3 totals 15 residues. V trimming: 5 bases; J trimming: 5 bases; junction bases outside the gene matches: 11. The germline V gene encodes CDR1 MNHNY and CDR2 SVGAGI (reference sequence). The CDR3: CASSPDRAGFNEQYF. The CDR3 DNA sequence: TGTGCCAGCAGTCCGGACAGGGCAGGGTTTAACGAGCAGTACTTC.

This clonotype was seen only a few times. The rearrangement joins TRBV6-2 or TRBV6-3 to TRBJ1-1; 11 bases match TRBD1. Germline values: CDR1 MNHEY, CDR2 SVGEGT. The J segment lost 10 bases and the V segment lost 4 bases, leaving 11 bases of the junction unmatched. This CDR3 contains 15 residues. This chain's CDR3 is CASSSPGQGDFGAFF. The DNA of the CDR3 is TGTGCCAGCAGTTCCCCGGGACAGGGGGACTTCGGAGCTTTCTTT.

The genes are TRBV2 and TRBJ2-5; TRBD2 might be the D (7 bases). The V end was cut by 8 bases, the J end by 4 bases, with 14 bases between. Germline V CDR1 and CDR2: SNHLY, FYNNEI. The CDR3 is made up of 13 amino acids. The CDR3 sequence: CASGGALGETQYF. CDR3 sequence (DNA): TGTGCCAGCGGGGGGGCGCTAGGAGAGACCCAGTACTTC.

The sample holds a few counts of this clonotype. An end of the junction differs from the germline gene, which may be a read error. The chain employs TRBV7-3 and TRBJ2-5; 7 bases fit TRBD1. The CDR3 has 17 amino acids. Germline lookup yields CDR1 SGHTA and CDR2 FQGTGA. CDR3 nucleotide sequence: TGTGCCAGCAACTTAAGTGGTGTGGGGACAGTCCAAGAGACCCAGTACTTC. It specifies CASNLSGVGTVQETQYF.

This CDR3 reads CATSRDGSYNEQFF. CDR3 bases: TGTGCCACCAGCCGGGACGGCTCCTACAATGAGCAGTTCTTC. V usage is TRBV15 and J usage is TRBJ2-1, with D tentatively TRBD1 or TRBD2 (5 bases each). Germline CDR1 is LNHNV and CDR2 is YYDKDF (reference sequence). The CDR3 is made up of 14 amino acids. Deletions cut 5 bases from V and 0 bases from J, with 8 bases between. The full variable domain, rest sourced from reference TRBV15 and TRBJ2-1, is DAMVIQNPRYQVTQFGKPVTLSCSQTLNHNVMYWYQQKSSQAPKLLFHYYDKDFNNEADTPDNFQSRRPNTSFCFLDIRSPGLGDTAMYLCATSRDGSYNEQFFGPGTRLTVL.

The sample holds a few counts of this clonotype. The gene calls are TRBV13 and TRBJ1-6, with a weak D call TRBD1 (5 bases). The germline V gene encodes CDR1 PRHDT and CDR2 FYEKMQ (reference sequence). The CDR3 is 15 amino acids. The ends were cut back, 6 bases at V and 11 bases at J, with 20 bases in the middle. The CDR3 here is CASSHGTTLAAPLHF. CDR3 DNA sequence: TGTGCCAGCAGTCACGGGACTACTTTAGCGGCACCCCTCCACTTT.

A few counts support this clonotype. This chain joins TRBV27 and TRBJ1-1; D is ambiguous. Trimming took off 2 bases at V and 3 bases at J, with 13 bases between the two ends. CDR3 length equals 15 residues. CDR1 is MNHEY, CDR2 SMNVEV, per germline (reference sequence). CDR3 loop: CASSLMAGVHTEAFF. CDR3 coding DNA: TGTGCCAGCAGTTTAATGGCGGGAGTCCACACTGAAGCTTTCTTT.

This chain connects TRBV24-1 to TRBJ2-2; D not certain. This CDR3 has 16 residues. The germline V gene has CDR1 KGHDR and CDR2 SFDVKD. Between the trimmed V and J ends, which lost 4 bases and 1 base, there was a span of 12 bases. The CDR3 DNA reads TGTGCCACCAGTGACTTTACTGAGAGGAACACCGGGGAGCTGTTTTTT. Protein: CATSDFTERNTGELFF.

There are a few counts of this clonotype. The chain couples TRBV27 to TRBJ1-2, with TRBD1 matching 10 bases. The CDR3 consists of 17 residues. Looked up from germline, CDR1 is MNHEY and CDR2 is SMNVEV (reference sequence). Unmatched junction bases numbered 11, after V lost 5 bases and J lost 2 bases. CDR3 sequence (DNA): TGTGCCAGCAGTCGGGGACAGGGGTTGGGGTTCAACTATGGCTACACCTTC. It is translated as CASSRGQGLGFNYGYTF.

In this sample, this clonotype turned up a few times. The CDR3 loop reads CASSRIGGVRSPLHF. The CDR3 DNA reads TGTGCCAGCAGCCGAATCGGAGGAGTAAGGTCACCCCTCCACTTT. The J gene is TRBJ1-6, the V gene TRBV14; D is ambiguous. Germline V gene sequence: CDR1 SGHDN, CDR2 FVKESK. The V end lost 4 bases, the J end lost 10 bases, and 17 bases lay between the germline ends. This CDR3 has 15 amino acids.

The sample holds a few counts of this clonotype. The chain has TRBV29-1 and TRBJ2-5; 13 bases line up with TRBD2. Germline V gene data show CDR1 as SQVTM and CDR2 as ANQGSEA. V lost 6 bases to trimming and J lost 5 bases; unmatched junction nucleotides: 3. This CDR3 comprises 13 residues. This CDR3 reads CSVRTSGSETQYF. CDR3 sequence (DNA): TGCAGCGTCCGGACTAGCGGGAGTGAGACCCAGTACTTC.

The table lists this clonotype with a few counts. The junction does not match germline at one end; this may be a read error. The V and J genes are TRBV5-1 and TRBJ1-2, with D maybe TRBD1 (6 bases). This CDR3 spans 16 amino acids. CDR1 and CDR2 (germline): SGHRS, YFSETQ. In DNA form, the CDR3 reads TGCGCCAGCAGCTTGGACTACCGGACAGCCTACTATGGCCACACCTTC. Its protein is CASSLDYRTAYYGHTF.

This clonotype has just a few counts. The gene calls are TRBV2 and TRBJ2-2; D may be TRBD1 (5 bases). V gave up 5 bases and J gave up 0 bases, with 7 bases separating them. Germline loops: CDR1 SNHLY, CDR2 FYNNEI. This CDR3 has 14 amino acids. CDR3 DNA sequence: TGTGCCAGCAGTCGACAGTCGAACACCGGGGAGCTGTTTTTT. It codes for CASSRQSNTGELFF.

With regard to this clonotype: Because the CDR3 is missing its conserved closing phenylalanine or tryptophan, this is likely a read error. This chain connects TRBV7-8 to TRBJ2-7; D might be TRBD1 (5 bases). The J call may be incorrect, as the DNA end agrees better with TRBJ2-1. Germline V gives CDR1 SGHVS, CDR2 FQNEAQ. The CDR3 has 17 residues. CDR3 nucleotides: TGTGCCAGCAGCTTAGTAGGGGTGCAGGAACTCTACAATGAGCAGTTCCTC. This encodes CASSLVGVQELYNEQFL.

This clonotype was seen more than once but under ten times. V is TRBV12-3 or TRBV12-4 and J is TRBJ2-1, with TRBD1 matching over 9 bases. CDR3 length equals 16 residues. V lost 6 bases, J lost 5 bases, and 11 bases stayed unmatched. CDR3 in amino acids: CASRFHPGQGHNEQFF. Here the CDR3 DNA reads TGTGCCAGCAGATTCCACCCGGGACAGGGACACAATGAGCAGTTCTTC.

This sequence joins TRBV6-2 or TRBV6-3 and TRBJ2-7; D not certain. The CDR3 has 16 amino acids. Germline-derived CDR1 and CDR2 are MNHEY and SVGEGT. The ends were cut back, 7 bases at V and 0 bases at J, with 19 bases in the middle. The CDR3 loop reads CASTFGIGPHSYEQYF. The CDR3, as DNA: TGTGCCAGCACTTTTGGTATTGGACCTCACTCCTACGAGCAGTACTTC.

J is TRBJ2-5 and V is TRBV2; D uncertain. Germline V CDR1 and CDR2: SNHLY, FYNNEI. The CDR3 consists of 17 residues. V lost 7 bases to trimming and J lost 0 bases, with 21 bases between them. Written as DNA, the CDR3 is TGTGCCAGCATCGGGTCCTCGGACGAATCATACCAAGAGACCCAGTACTTC. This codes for CASIGSSDESYQETQYF. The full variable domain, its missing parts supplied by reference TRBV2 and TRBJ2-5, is EPEVTQTPSHQVTQMGQEVILRCVPISNHLYFYWYRQILGQKVEFLVSFYNNEISEKSEIFDDQFSVERPDGSNFTLKIRSTKLEDSAMYFCASIGSSDESYQETQYFGPGTRLLVL.

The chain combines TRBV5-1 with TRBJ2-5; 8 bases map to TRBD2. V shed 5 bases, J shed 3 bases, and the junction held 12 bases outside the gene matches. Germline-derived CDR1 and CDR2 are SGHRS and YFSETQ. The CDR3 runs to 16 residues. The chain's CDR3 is CASSLAGYNPKETQYF. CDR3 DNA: TGCGCCAGCAGTTTAGCGGGGTATAACCCGAAAGAGACCCAGTACTTC.